Each of the 30 T cell receptor beta chains below was sequenced from the same sample in a study of shared clonotypes between healthy human individuals. The protocol was immunoSEQ multiplex PCR, while the TCRdb copy is restricted to in-frame clones and leaves out a portion. Of more than 2,000,000 clones listed, approximately 95% are singletons. Sequencing was carried out using naive CD4+ T cells from PBMCs. Subset in this sample: CD45RA+ positively selected. These receptors originate from a young man in good health. Some clones in this sample may be carry-over from other donors' samples.

The rearrangement links TRBV29-1 to TRBJ2-1, with 11 bases lining up with TRBD2. With V trimmed by 2 bases and J by 3 bases, 18 bases remained unmatched. The CDR3 totals 20 residues. CDR1 and CDR2 (germline): SQVTM, ANQGSEA. CDR3: CSVETTNRLAGIFIYNEQFF. CDR3 DNA sequence: TGCAGCGTTGAAACAACTAATAGACTAGCGGGGATATTCATCTACAATGAGCAGTTCTTC.

This clone was detected once. The chain couples TRBV6-4 to TRBJ2-1; TRBD1 aligns across 10 bases. The ends lost 0 bases at V and 3 bases at J; junction bases unmatched: 2. Per the germline V gene, CDR1 is MRHNA and CDR2 is SNTAGT. The CDR3 contains 16 residues. CDR3 DNA sequence: TGTGCCAGCAGTGACTCGACAGGGGGCGGCTACAATGAGCAGTTCTTC. Amino acids: CASSDSTGGGYNEQFF.

This rearrangement joins TRBV5-1 to TRBJ2-2; possible D gene TRBD2, 8 bases. The germline CDR1 and CDR2 sequences are SGHRS and YFSETQ. V lost 2 bases to trimming and J lost 8 bases, with 25 bases between them. This CDR3 spans 18 amino acids. In DNA form, the CDR3 reads TGCGCCAGCAGCTTTTTCATTCAAGCGGGAGACAGGGTAGGGGAGCTGTTTTTT. This encodes CASSFFIQAGDRVGELFF.

The V gene is TRBV19, the J gene TRBJ1-3, with D possibly TRBD1 on 6 matching bases. Trimming removed 5 bases from V and 0 bases from J, with 11 bases in between. This CDR3 is 15 amino acids long. The germline V gene encodes CDR1 LNHDA and CDR2 SQIVND (reference sequence). This CDR3 is CASSANRVSGNTIYF. The CDR3 DNA follows: TGTGCCAGTAGTGCGAACAGGGTCTCTGGAAACACCATATATTTT.

This chain links TRBV4-2 with TRBJ2-7, with 9 bases fitting TRBD1. J lost 5 bases, V lost 4 bases, and 3 bases had no gene match. The length of the CDR3 is 13 residues. CDR1 and CDR2 from the germline V gene are LGHNA and YNFKEQ. The CDR3 is CASSPTGGNEQYF. The CDR3, as DNA: TGTGCCAGCAGCCCGACAGGGGGAAACGAGCAGTACTTC.

This chain connects TRBV5-1 to TRBJ2-2; D not certain. The germline V gene has CDR1 SGHRS and CDR2 YFSETQ. CDR3 size: 16 residues. Trimming removed 5 bases from V and 0 bases from J, with 14 bases in between. In DNA form, the CDR3 reads TGCGCCAGCAGTATCCTCTTGCAGACGAACACCGGGGAGCTGTTTTTT. This gives the protein CASSILLQTNTGELFF.

This clone appeared once. The chain combines TRBV28 with TRBJ2-7; 7 nucleotides agree with TRBD2. Germline CDR1 reads MDHEN; CDR2 reads SYDVKM. The CDR3 runs to 15 residues. The V gene end was trimmed by 6 bases and the J gene end by 4 bases; junction bases not matched to a gene: 12. CDR3 DNA: TGTGCCAGCAGCACCCCGGTCCCAGCGGGGTACGAGCAGTACTTC. Protein: CASSTPVPAGYEQYF. Combining the CDR3 with reference TRBV28 and TRBJ2-7 gives the whole variable domain DVKVTQSSRYLVKRTGEKVFLECVQDMDHENMFWYRQDPGLGLRLIYFSYDVKMKEKGDIPEGYSVSREKKERFSLILESASTNQTSMYLCASSTPVPAGYEQYFGPGTRLTVT.

The V call is TRBV29-1, the J call TRBJ2-1, with TRBD1 matching 9 bases. The CDR3 spans 16 residues. Germline CDR1 and CDR2: SQVTM and ANQGSEA. J gave up 2 bases and V 0 bases, and 5 bases lay outside the gene matches. CDR3 sequence: CSVEDPGTGTYNEQFF. The CDR3 DNA reads as TGCAGCGTTGAAGATCCCGGGACAGGGACCTACAATGAGCAGTTCTTC.

The V gene is TRBV4-1, the J gene TRBJ1-5, with TRBD1 matching over 8 bases. The CDR3 runs to 17 residues. Losses at the gene ends were 3 bases for V and 4 bases for J; bases not matched to a gene: 11. Germline V gives CDR1 MGHRA, CDR2 YSYEKL. CDR3: CASSQPGIDRGNQPQHF. For the CDR3, the DNA is TGCGCCAGCAGCCAGCCGGGCATTGACAGGGGTAATCAGCCCCAGCATTTT.

As regards this clone: Additional DNA sequences in this sample encode the identical CDR3. This chain joins TRBV5-4 and TRBJ2-3, with 8 positions matching TRBD2. Trimming cost V 2 bases and J 3 bases; bases outside gene matches: 2. The CDR3 contains 14 residues. The germline gives CDR1 SGHNT, CDR2 YYREEE (reference sequence). CDR3 protein: CASSFSGGTDTQYF. CDR3 in DNA: TGTGCCAGCAGCTTTTCGGGGGGGACAGATACGCAGTATTTT.

This chain uses TRBV28 with TRBJ2-7; D might be TRBD1 or TRBD2, each matching 5 bases. Germline V gene sequence: CDR1 MDHEN, CDR2 SYDVKM. The CDR3 spans 14 residues. Trimming removed 11 bases from V and 2 bases from J, with 19 bases in between. In nucleotides, the CDR3 is TGTGCCTCCCAGGGAGTGGAACCAACCTACGAGCAGTACTTC. It specifies CASQGVEPTYEQYF.

This clone was counted between two and nine times. The chain combines TRBV10-3 with TRBJ2-5; 9 nucleotides agree with TRBD1. The germline V gene has CDR1 ENHRY and CDR2 SYGVKD. V lost 10 bases to trimming and J lost 2 bases; unmatched junction nucleotides: 2. The CDR3 contains 12 residues. The CDR3 sequence is CANGQGQETQYF. In nucleotides, the CDR3 is TGTGCCAATGGACAGGGGCAAGAGACCCAGTACTTC.

The rearrangement links TRBV2 to TRBJ2-7; TRBD1 matches 12 bases. The CDR3 extends over 16 amino acids. Germline values: CDR1 SNHLY, CDR2 FYNNEI. Trimming cost V 7 bases and J 5 bases; bases outside gene matches: 12. The CDR3 loop is CASTLEGQGAGNEQYF. CDR3 nucleotides: TGTGCCAGCACTCTGGAGGGACAGGGGGCGGGTAACGAGCAGTACTTC.

The chain recombines TRBV19 with TRBJ2-2; D call uncertain. Trimming stripped 6 bases from V and 4 bases from J, with 15 bases between. Germline V CDR1 and CDR2: LNHDA, SQIVND (reference sequence). The CDR3 sequence is 15 residues long. This CDR3 reads CASSLLTLFTGELFF. DNA of the CDR3: TGTGCCAGTAGCCTTCTGACACTTTTCACCGGGGAGCTGTTTTTT.

This sequence joins TRBV5-1 and TRBJ2-2, with D unresolved. The germline V gene has CDR1 SGHRS and CDR2 YFSETQ. The CDR3 extends over 16 amino acids. Trimming pared 4 bases from V and 0 bases from J, leaving 13 bases between. As DNA, the CDR3 is TGCGCCAGCAGCCTTCAACCCGAACCGAACACCGGGGAGCTGTTTTTT. It is translated as CASSLQPEPNTGELFF.

V and J are TRBV6-4 and TRBJ2-7; the D gene is possibly TRBD1 (6 bases). CDR1 MRHNA and CDR2 SNTAGT come from the germline V gene. The CDR3 consists of 14 residues. Trimming cost V 5 bases and J 0 bases, with 11 bases left between them. In DNA, the CDR3 is TGTGCCAGCAGTCCCGACAGGCTCTCCTACGAGCAGTACTTC. Its protein is CASSPDRLSYEQYF.

This clone was counted between two and nine times. The chain is built from TRBV27 and TRBJ2-2; 9 bases are shared with TRBD1. V was pared by 4 bases and J by 3 bases, with 9 bases of the junction left unmatched. The germline CDR1 and CDR2 sequences are MNHEY and SMNVEV (reference sequence). This CDR3 has 17 residues. The CDR3 loop is CASSWGTGLSYTGELFF. For the CDR3, the DNA is TGTGCCAGCAGTTGGGGGACAGGGCTCAGTTACACCGGGGAGCTGTTTTTT.

The rearrangement links TRBV5-8 to TRBJ2-3; D uncertain. V lost 1 base to trimming and J lost 1 base, with 13 bases between them. CDR1 is SGHTS and CDR2 is YDEGEE in the germline V gene. The CDR3 is 16 amino acids. In DNA, the CDR3 is TGTGCCAGCAGCTTGCGAGCCACGTCGGGCACAGATACGCAGTATTTT. Encoded protein: CASSLRATSGTDTQYF.

V gene TRBV19 combines with J gene TRBJ1-2; 9 positions agree with TRBD1. The V gene end was trimmed by 3 bases and the J gene end by 3 bases; junction bases not matched to a gene: 5. The CDR3 totals 15 residues. Germline V CDR1 and CDR2: LNHDA, SQIVND (reference sequence). In nucleotides, the CDR3 is TGTGCCAGTAGTATTCCGGGACAGGGCCACTATGGCTACACCTTC. This translates into CASSIPGQGHYGYTF.

The V call is TRBV20-1, the J call TRBJ2-1; no firm D call. CDR3 size: 10 residues. Germline V gives CDR1 DFQATT, CDR2 SNEGSKA (reference sequence). The V gene lost 7 bases and the J gene lost 12 bases, with 13 bases spanning the gap. The CDR3, as DNA: TGCAGTGGCAAGGGTATTGGGCAGTTCTTC. This codes for CSGKGIGQFF.

This chain connects TRBV28 to TRBJ2-1; TRBD2 might be the D (6 bases). CDR1 is MDHEN, CDR2 SYDVKM, per germline. V lost 2 bases, J lost 0 bases, and 11 bases lay in between. The CDR3 covers 16 residues. The CDR3 loop is CASSLTGVGSYNEQFF. The CDR3 DNA is TGTGCCAGCAGTTTAACGGGGGTAGGCTCCTACAATGAGCAGTTCTTC.

This rearrangement joins TRBV5-1 to TRBJ1-2, with D possibly being TRBD1 (5 bases). V was shortened by 1 base and J by 7 bases, with 14 bases between the two germline ends. Looked up from germline, CDR1 is SGHRS and CDR2 is YFSETQ. The CDR3 sequence is 14 residues long. The CDR3 DNA follows: TGCGCCAGCAGCTTGAGGTTAGGGGCGGCTGGCTACACCTTC. This gives the protein CASSLRLGAAGYTF.

The gene calls are TRBV18 and TRBJ1-5, with D uncertain. The V gene's germline CDR1 is KGHSH and CDR2 LQKENI. The CDR3 extends over 15 amino acids. Trimming stripped 3 bases from V and 4 bases from J, with 13 bases between. The CDR3 DNA is TGTGCCAGCTCACCTCGTGGGCTAAATAATCAGCCCCAGCATTTT. This encodes CASSPRGLNNQPQHF.

This sequence joins TRBV11-2 and TRBJ2-7; D remains unclear. Trimming shortened V by 1 base and J by 4 bases, and 8 bases separated the two germline ends. Germline V lookup: CDR1 SGHAT, CDR2 FQNNGV. The CDR3 runs to 13 residues. As DNA, the CDR3 is TGTGCCAGCAGCTTAGGGGTTCGGTACGAGCAGTACTTC. Translating gives CASSLGVRYEQYF.

This chain connects TRBV30 to TRBJ1-5; TRBD1 is a possible D gene (5 bases). The CDR3 totals 14 residues. Trimming removed 0 bases from V and 1 base from J, with 7 bases in between. The V gene's germline CDR1 is GTSNPN and CDR2 SVGIG (reference sequence). CDR3 nucleotide sequence: TGTGCCTGGAGTGTTGGGGCCAGCAATCAGCCCCAGCATTTT. Translated: CAWSVGASNQPQHF.

The genes are TRBV23-1 and TRBJ2-1, with D possibly matching TRBD1 (6 bases). TRBV23-1 is treated as an ORF (open reading frame) with a function not yet certain. V was cut by 9 bases and J by 9 bases, with 15 bases left in between. The CDR3 extends over 12 amino acids. CDR3 region: CARSQGNGEQFF. The CDR3 DNA sequence: TGCGCCAGATCACAGGGCAACGGTGAGCAGTTCTTC.

The genes are TRBV5-8 and TRBJ1-4; unclear D gene. The CDR3 is made up of 16 amino acids. CDR1 is SGHTS and CDR2 is YDEGEE in the germline V gene. V was pared by 5 bases and J by 4 bases, with 18 bases between. The CDR3 spells CASRYWFGSNNEKLFF. The DNA of the CDR3 is TGTGCCAGCAGGTATTGGTTTGGCAGCAATAATGAAAAACTGTTTTTT. Together with reference TRBV5-8 and TRBJ1-4, the CDR3 gives the full variable domain: EAGVTQSPTHLIKTRGQQATLRCSPISGHTSVYWYQQALGLGLQFLLWYDEGEERNRGNFPPRFSGRQFPNYSSELNVNALELEDSALYLCASRYWFGSNNEKLFFGSGTQLSVL.

The chain recombines TRBV5-4 with TRBJ2-7; 14 bases are shared with TRBD2. This CDR3 comprises 15 residues. The germline V gene has CDR1 SGHNT and CDR2 YYREEE (reference sequence). V lost 4 bases, J lost 5 bases, and 5 bases stayed unmatched. CDR3 nucleotide sequence: TGTGCCAGCAGCGTGGGACTAGCGGGAGAGGACGAGCAGTACTTC. Amino acids: CASSVGLAGEDEQYF.

The rearrangement links TRBV11-3 to TRBJ2-3; 9 bases are a match to TRBD2. Per the germline V gene, CDR1 is SGHNT and CDR2 is YENEEA. This CDR3 spans 18 amino acids. The V segment lost 5 bases and the J segment 0 bases; nucleotides outside the gene matches: 12. CDR3: CASSTANRAGGSTDTQYF. Here the CDR3 DNA reads TGTGCCAGCAGCACCGCTAACCGAGCGGGAGGTAGCACAGATACGCAGTATTTT.

This clone was counted a single time. The chain recombines TRBV28 with TRBJ2-7, with D possibly being TRBD1 (6 bases). The germline V gene has CDR1 MDHEN and CDR2 SYDVKM. Trimming pared 4 bases from V and 2 bases from J, leaving 15 bases between. The CDR3 totals 15 residues. CDR3 DNA: TGTGCCAGCAGTTCCCCGACAGGCCCCCCCTACGAGCAGTACTTC. Its translation is CASSSPTGPPYEQYF.